This TCR beta chain is from a study of T cells in women clearing cervical HPV infection. The data were produced by immunoSEQ multiplex PCR, yet TCRdb's version contains in-frame clones alone and is incomplete. This table lists about 37,000 clones. Broader study findings: CIN3+ cases had significantly higher TCR richness than controls; evenness did not differ.

The CDR3 sequence is 13 residues long. The ends were cut back, 1 base at V and 5 bases at J, with 10 bases in the middle. Per germline, CDR1 DFQATT and CDR2 SNEGSKA (reference sequence). A remark on this clone: Its specificity is not known. Read coverage stops 3 residues before the CDR3 terminus; the germline J gene supplies the remainder.

This clonotype was sampled from a woman aged 18-70 years with a cervical HPV16 infection that either progressed to CIN3+ or cleared (not recorded which). The sequenced material came from blood buffy coat. V and J are TRBV20-1 and TRBJ2-3, with D unresolved. The CDR3 DNA, read in part, is TGCAGTGCTAGAGCCAGCGCAGTAGATACG. This encodes CSARASAVDT. The complete CDR3 reads CSARASAVDTQYF.